This TCR beta chain was documented in a study of a mutant IDH1 vaccine in newly diagnosed glioma. The wider study: Earlier treatment was radiotherapy, temozolomide, or both, with most getting both. Study-level points and caveats: Vaccination induced immune responses in about 92% of patients.

Time point meaning: week 35, safety follow-up. A single vaccine dose contained 300 ug of mutant IDH1 20-mer peptide, and topical imiquimod was used with it. The repertoire was sequenced with immunoSEQ multiplex PCR; TCRdb's copy has only in-frame clones and lacks some. The data hold around 50,000 clones, with around 84% observed a single time. Only a few counts were recorded for this clone. The antigen is unknown. The CDR3 extends over 12 amino acids. Germline V CDR1 and CDR2: SEHNR, FQNEAQ (reference sequence). Trimming shortened V by 3 bases and J by 4 bases, and 4 bases separated the two germline ends.

This sequence joins TRBV7-9 and TRBJ1-3, with D unresolved. The starting material was PBMCs, obtained from a glioma patient whose treatment included an IDH1 peptide vaccine. This TCR was recovered from a woman aged 18-35 years with glioma. This CDR3 is CASSFPGNTIYF. The CDR3 DNA follows: TGTGCCAGCAGCTTCCCGGGAAACACCATATATTTT.